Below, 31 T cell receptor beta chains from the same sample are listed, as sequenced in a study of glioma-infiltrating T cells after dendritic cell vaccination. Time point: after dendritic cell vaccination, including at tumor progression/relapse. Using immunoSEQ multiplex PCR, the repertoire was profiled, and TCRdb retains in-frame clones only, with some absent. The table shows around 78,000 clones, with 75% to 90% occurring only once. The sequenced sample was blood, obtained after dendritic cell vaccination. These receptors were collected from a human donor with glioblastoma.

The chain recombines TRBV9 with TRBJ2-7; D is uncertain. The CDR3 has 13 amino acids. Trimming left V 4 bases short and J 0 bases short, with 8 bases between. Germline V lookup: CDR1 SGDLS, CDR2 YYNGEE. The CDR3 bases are TGTGCCAGCAGCCCAAGGAGCTCCTACGAGCAGTACTTC. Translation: CASSPRSSYEQYF.

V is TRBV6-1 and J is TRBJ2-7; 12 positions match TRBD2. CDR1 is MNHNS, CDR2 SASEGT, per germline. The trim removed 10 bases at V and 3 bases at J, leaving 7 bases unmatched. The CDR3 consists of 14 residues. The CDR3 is CAINLAGGDYEQYF. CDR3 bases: TGTGCCATCAATCTAGCGGGAGGGGACTACGAGCAGTACTTC.

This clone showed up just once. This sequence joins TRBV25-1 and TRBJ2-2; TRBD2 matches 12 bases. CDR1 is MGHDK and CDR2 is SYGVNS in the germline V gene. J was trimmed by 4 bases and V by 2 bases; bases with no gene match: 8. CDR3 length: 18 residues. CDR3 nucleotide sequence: TGTGCCAGCAGTGAAGCTAGCGGGAGGGTCCTACCCACCGGGGAGCTGTTTTTT. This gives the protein CASSEASGRVLPTGELFF.

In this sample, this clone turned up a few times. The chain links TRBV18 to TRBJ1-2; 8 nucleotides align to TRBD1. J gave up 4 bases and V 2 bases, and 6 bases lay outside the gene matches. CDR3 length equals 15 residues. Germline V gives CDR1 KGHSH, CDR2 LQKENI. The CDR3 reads CASSPTGQEIYGYTF. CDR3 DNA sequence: TGTGCCAGCTCACCAACGGGACAGGAGATCTATGGCTACACCTTC.

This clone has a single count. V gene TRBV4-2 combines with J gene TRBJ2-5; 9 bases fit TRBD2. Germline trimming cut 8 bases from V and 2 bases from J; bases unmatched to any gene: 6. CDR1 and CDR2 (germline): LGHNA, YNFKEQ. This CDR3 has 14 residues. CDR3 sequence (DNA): TGTGCCAGCTCGGCTAGCGGGAATCAAGAGACCCAGTACTTC. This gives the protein CASSASGNQETQYF.

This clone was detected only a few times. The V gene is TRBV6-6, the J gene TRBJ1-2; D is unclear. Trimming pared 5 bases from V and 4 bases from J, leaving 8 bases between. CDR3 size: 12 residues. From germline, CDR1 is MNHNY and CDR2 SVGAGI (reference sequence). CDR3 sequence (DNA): TGTGCCAGCAGTCAGGCCATCTATGGCTACACCTTC. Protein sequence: CASSQAIYGYTF.

The CDR3 DNA follows: TGTGCCAGCAGTCGGGGAGGGTTCGAGCAGTACTTC. It translates to CASSRGGFEQYF. The chain joins TRBV6-5 to TRBJ2-7, with 7 bases lining up with TRBD2. This CDR3 is 12 amino acids long. V lost 5 bases to trimming and J lost 6 bases; unmatched junction nucleotides: 4. Germline lookup yields CDR1 MNHEY and CDR2 SVGAGI.

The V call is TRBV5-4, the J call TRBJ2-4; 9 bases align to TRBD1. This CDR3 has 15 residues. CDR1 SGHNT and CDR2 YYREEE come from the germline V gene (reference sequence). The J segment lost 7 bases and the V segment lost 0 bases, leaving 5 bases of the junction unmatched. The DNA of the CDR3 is TGTGCCAGCAGCTTGGGAGGACAGGGGAGCAACATTCAGTACTTC. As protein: CASSLGGQGSNIQYF.

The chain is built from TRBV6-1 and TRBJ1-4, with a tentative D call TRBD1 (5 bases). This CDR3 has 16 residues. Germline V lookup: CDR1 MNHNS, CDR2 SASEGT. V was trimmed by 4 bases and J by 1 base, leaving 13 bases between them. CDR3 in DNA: TGTGCCAGCAGTGCCCGCCAGACAGTAACTAATGAAAAACTGTTTTTT. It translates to CASSARQTVTNEKLFF.

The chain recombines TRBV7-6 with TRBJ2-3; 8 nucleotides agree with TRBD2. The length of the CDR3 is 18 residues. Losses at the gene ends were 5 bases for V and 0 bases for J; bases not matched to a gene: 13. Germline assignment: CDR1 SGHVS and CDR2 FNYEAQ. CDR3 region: CASSAGTRRSSSTDTQYF. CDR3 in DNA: TGTGCCAGCAGCGCAGGGACTAGGAGATCGTCTAGCACAGATACGCAGTATTTT.

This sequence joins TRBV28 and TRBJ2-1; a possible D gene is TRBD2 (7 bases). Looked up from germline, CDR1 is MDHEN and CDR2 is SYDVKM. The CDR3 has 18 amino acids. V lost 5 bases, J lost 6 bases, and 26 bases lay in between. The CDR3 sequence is CASSPTRGAVAPGNEQFF. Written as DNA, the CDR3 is TGTGCCAGCAGTCCCACCCGGGGGGCGGTGGCTCCCGGCAATGAGCAGTTCTTC.

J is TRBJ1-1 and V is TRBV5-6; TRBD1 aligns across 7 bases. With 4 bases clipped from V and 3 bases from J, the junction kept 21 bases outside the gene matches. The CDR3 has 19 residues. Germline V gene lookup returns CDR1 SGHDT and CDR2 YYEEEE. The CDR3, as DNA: TGTGCCAGCAGCCTCGGACAGGCCGGCGCTCCGAAAAGATACACTGAAGCTTTCTTT. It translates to CASSLGQAGAPKRYTEAFF.

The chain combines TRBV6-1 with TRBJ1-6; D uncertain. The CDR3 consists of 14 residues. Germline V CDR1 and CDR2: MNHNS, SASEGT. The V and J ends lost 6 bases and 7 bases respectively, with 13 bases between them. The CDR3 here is CASRLETSNSPLHF. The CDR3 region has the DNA TGTGCCAGCAGACTGGAGACGTCGAATTCACCCCTCCACTTT.

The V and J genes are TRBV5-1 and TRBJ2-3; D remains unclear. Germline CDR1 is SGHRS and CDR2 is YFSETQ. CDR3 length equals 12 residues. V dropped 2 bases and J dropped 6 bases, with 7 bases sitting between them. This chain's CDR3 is CASSFYRDTQYF. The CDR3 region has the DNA TGCGCCAGCAGCTTCTACCGGGATACGCAGTATTTT. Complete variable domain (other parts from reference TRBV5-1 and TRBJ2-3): KAGVTQTPRYLIKTRGQQVTLSCSPISGHRSVSWYQQTPGQGLQFLFEYFSETQRNKGNFPGRFSGRQFSNSRSEMNVSTLELGDSALYLCASSFYRDTQYFGPGTRLTVL.

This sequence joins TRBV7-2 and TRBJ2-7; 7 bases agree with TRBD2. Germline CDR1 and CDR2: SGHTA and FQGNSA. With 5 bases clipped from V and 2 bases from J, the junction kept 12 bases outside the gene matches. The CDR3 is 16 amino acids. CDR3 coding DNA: TGTGCCAGCAGCAGAACAACGGGGGGTCCGACCTACGAGCAGTACTTC. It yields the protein CASSRTTGGPTYEQYF.

The CDR3, as DNA: TGTGCCAGCTCACCCCAGGGGCCCCACTCCTACGAGCAGTACTTC. Amino acid sequence: CASSPQGPHSYEQYF. The V and J genes are TRBV18 and TRBJ2-7; D might be TRBD1 (6 bases). This CDR3 is built from 15 residues. Germline values: CDR1 KGHSH, CDR2 LQKENI. With 3 bases removed from V and 0 bases from J, the gap between germline ends came to 12 bases.

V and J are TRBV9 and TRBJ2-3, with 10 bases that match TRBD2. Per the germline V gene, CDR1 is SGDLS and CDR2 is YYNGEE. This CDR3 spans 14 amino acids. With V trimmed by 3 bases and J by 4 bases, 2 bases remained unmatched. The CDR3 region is CASSASGRPDTQYF. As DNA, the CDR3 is TGTGCCAGCAGCGCTAGCGGGAGACCAGATACGCAGTATTTT.

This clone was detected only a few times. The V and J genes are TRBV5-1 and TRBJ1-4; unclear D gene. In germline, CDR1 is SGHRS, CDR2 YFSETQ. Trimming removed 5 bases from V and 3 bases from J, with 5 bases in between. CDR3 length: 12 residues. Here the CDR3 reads CASRAPNEKLFF. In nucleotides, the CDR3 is TGCGCCAGCAGAGCTCCTAATGAAAAACTGTTTTTT.

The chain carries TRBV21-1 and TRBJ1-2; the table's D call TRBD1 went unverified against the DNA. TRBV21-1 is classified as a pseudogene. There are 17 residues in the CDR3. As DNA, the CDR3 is TGTGCCAGCAGCAACCGACGGGGACAGGGACCCCACTATGGCTACACCTTC. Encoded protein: CASSNRRGQGPHYGYTF.

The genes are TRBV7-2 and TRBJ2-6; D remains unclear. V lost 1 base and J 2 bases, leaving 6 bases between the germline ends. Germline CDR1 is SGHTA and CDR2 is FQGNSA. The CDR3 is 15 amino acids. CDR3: CASSLGQAGANVLTF. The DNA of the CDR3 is TGTGCCAGCAGCTTAGGGCAGGCTGGGGCCAACGTCCTGACTTTC.

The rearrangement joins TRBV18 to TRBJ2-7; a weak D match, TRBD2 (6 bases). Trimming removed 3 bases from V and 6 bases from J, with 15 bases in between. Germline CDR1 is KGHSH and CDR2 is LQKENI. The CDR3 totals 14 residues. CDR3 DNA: TGTGCCAGCTCACCCGGGGGTACCTCCCTCGAGCAGTACTTC. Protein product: CASSPGGTSLEQYF.

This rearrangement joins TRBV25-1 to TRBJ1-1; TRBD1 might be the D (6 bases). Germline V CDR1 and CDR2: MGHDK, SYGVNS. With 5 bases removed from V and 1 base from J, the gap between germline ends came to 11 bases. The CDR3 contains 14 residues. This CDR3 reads CASSLPGQNTEAFF. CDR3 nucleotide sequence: TGTGCCAGCAGTCTGCCGGGACAGAACACTGAAGCTTTCTTT.

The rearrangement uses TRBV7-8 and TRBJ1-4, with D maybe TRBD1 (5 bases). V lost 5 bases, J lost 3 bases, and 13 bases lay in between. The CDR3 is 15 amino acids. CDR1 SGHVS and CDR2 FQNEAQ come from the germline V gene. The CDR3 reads CASSDRQTSNEKLFF. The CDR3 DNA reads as TGTGCCAGCAGCGATCGACAGACCTCTAATGAAAAACTGTTTTTT. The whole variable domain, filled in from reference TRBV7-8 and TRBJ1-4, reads GAGVSQSPRYKVAKRGQDVALRCDPISGHVSLFWYQQALGQGPEFLTYFQNEAQLDKSGLPSDRFFAERPEGSVSTLKIQRTQQEDSAVYLCASSDRQTSNEKLFFGSGTQLSVL.

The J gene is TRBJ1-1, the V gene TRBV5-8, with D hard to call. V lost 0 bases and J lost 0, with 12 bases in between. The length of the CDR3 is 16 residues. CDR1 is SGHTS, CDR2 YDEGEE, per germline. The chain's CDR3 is CASSLVTGYMNTEAFF. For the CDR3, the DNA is TGTGCCAGCAGCTTGGTCACCGGGTACATGAACACTGAAGCTTTCTTT.

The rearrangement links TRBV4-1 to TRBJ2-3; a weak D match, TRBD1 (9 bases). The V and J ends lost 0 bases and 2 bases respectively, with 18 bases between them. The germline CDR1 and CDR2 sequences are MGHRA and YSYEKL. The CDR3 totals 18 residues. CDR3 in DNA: TGCGCCAGCAGCCAAGACCCCGGGAGGGACAGGGTCACAGATACGCAGTATTTT. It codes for CASSQDPGRDRVTDTQYF.

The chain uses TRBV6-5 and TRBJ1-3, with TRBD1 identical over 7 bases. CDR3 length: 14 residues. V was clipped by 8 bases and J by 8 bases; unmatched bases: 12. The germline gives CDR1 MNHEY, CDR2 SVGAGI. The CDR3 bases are TGTGCCAGCTCCTTGGGACAGCAAGGATACACCATATATTTT. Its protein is CASSLGQQGYTIYF.

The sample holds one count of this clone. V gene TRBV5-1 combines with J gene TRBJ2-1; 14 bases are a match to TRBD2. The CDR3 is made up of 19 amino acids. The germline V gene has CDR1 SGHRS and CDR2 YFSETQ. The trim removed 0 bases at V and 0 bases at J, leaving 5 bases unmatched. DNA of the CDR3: TGCGCCAGCAGCTTGGGACTAGCGGGGGGGGAGAGCTCCTACAATGAGCAGTTCTTC. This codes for CASSLGLAGGESSYNEQFF.

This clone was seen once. CDR3 amino acids: CASSPGGPYGYTF. CDR3 nucleotide sequence: TGTGCCAGCAGCCCCGGGGGTCCCTATGGCTACACCTTC. This sequence joins TRBV14 and TRBJ1-2, with a tentative D call TRBD1 (5 bases). The germline CDR1 and CDR2 sequences are SGHDN and FVKESK. The CDR3 runs to 13 residues. Trimming left V 4 bases short and J 4 bases short, with 10 bases between.

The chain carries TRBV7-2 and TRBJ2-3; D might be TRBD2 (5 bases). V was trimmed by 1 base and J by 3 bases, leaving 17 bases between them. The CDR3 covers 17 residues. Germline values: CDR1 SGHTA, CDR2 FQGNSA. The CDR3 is CASSLGAPYSGTDTQYF. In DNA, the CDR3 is TGTGCCAGCAGCTTAGGGGCCCCATATTCGGGGACAGATACGCAGTATTTT.

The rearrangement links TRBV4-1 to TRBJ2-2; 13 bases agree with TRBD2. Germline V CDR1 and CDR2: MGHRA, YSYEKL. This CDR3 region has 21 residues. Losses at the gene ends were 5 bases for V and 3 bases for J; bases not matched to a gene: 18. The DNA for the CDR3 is TGCGCCAGCAGCTTCCCTCCCCCCTCCACTAGCGGGAGGGGGGACACCGGGGAGCTGTTTTTT. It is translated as CASSFPPPSTSGRGDTGELFF.

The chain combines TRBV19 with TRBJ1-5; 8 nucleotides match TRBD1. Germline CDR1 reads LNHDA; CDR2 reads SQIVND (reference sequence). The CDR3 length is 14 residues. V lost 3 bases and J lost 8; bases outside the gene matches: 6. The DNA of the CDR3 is TGTGCCAGTAGTATCCAGGGGGCTTATGAGCCCCAGCATTTT. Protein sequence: CASSIQGAYEPQHF.